Below, 24 T cell receptor beta chains from the same sample are listed, as sequenced in a study of blood T cell repertoires in COVID-19. Data came from immunoSEQ multiplex PCR; TCRdb stores just in-frame clones and leaves some out. Of over 150,000 clones in the sample, about 80% were seen once. Sequencing was carried out using PBMCs or T cells enriched from blood (not recorded which). The receptors were gathered from a middle-aged man who had recovered from COVID-19.

V gene TRBV4-1 combines with J gene TRBJ2-1; TRBD1 might be the D (6 bases). This CDR3 is built from 15 residues. Germline V gene lookup returns CDR1 MGHRA and CDR2 YSYEKL. Trimming left V 4 bases short and J 4 bases short, with 14 bases between. The CDR3 DNA is TGCGCCAGCAGCCGACAGGTCTTAACTTACAATGAGCAGTTCTTC. Protein: CASSRQVLTYNEQFF.

The chain carries TRBV24-1 and TRBJ1-1, with D unclear. V lost 1 base to trimming and J lost 2 bases, with 7 bases between them. The CDR3 runs to 14 residues. Germline V CDR1 and CDR2: KGHDR, SFDVKD. The CDR3 loop is CATSDFDTNTEAFF. The CDR3 DNA sequence: TGTGCCACCAGTGATTTCGACACCAACACTGAAGCTTTCTTT.

The chain couples TRBV4-3 to TRBJ1-2; a possible D gene is TRBD1 (6 bases). Germline CDR1 reads LGHNA; CDR2 reads YSLEER. The CDR3 consists of 15 residues. V lost 4 bases, J lost 0 bases, and 12 bases lay in between. CDR3 residues: CASSLIQGTNYGYTF. The CDR3 DNA follows: TGCGCCAGCAGCCTAATCCAGGGGACTAACTATGGCTACACCTTC.

The chain recombines TRBV29-1 with TRBJ2-7, with 9 positions matching TRBD1. The CDR3 length is 14 residues. The V segment lost 6 bases and the J segment 2 bases; nucleotides outside the gene matches: 8. Germline CDR1 and CDR2: SQVTM and ANQGSEA. The CDR3 nucleotides are TGCAGCGTGGCACCGGGACAGGGAACCTACGAGCAGTACTTC. Residues: CSVAPGQGTYEQYF.

This clone was detected only once. V gene TRBV6-4 combines with J gene TRBJ2-7, with TRBD2 identical over 12 bases. The CDR3 length is 15 residues. With V trimmed by 2 bases and J by 2 bases, 1 base remained unmatched. CDR1 is MRHNA and CDR2 is SNTAGT in the germline V gene. The CDR3 spells CASSDTSGGTYEQYF. CDR3 sequence (DNA): TGTGCCAGCAGTGACACTAGCGGGGGGACCTACGAGCAGTACTTC.

The gene calls are TRBV29-1 and TRBJ2-7; possible D gene TRBD1, 6 bases. The CDR3 spans 13 residues. Germline CDR1 reads SQVTM; CDR2 reads ANQGSEA. V was cut by 3 bases and J by 3 bases, with 12 bases left in between. CDR3 sequence reads: CSVEAGRGYEQYF. The DNA for the CDR3 is TGCAGCGTTGAGGCTGGCAGGGGCTACGAGCAGTACTTC.

J is TRBJ1-1 and V is TRBV7-3; 7 bases map to TRBD1. This CDR3 is built from 12 residues. CDR1 SGHTA and CDR2 FQGTGA come from the germline V gene. The J segment lost 7 bases and the V segment lost 5 bases, leaving 4 bases of the junction unmatched. CDR3: CASSQGDSEAFF. The CDR3 DNA reads TGTGCCAGCAGCCAAGGGGACAGTGAAGCTTTCTTT.

The chain couples TRBV7-6 to TRBJ1-1, with 9 positions matching TRBD1. CDR1 is SGHVS and CDR2 is FNYEAQ in the germline V gene. The CDR3 is 15 residues long. V shed 4 bases, J shed 6 bases, and the junction held 9 bases outside the gene matches. The DNA of the CDR3 is TGTGCCAGCAGCTCCGGGACAGGGTTGGGCGCTGAAGCTTTCTTT. Translation gives CASSSGTGLGAEAFF.

This clone was seen more than once but under ten times. The genes are TRBV18 and TRBJ1-1, with TRBD1 identical over 9 bases. Germline trimming cut 3 bases from V and 8 bases from J; bases unmatched to any gene: 7. The CDR3 contains 14 residues. Germline values: CDR1 KGHSH, CDR2 LQKENI. The CDR3 here is CASSPGTGNSEAFF. CDR3 sequence (DNA): TGTGCCAGCTCACCCGGGACAGGGAATTCAGAAGCTTTCTTT.

The chain uses TRBV11-3 and TRBJ2-1; a possible D gene is TRBD1 (7 bases). The CDR3 loop spans 15 amino acids. The V end lost 5 bases, the J end lost 2 bases, and 13 bases lay between the germline ends. CDR1 and CDR2 from the germline V gene are SGHNT and YENEEA. The CDR3 DNA sequence: TGTGCCAGCAGCCCGTCAGGGGGGACCTACAATGAGCAGTTCTTC. Its protein is CASSPSGGTYNEQFF.

The CDR3 reads CATSRDVGGALYEQFF. The CDR3 coding sequence is TGTGCCACCAGCAGAGATGTCGGGGGGGCTCTATATGAGCAGTTCTTC. This chain uses TRBV15 with TRBJ2-1, with 8 bases fitting TRBD2. V shed 0 bases, J shed 8 bases, and the junction held 9 bases outside the gene matches. CDR1 and CDR2 from the germline V gene are LNHNV and YYDKDF (reference sequence). CDR3 length: 16 amino acids. Full variable domain (outside the CDR3, taken from reference TRBV15 and TRBJ2-1): DAMVIQNPRYQVTQFGKPVTLSCSQTLNHNVMYWYQQKSSQAPKLLFHYYDKDFNNEADTPDNFQSRRPNTSFCFLDIRSPGLGDTAMYLCATSRDVGGALYEQFFGPGTRLTVL.

Only one count was recorded for this clone. The chain couples TRBV2 to TRBJ1-1, with D uncertain. Germline CDR1 and CDR2: SNHLY and FYNNEI. V was trimmed by 9 bases and J by 2 bases, leaving 7 bases between them. The CDR3 is made up of 11 amino acids. The DNA of the CDR3 is TGTGCCAGTCAGAAAAACACTGAAGCTTTCTTT. Translated: CASQKNTEAFF.

The chain joins TRBV18 to TRBJ2-7, with 8 positions matching TRBD2. This CDR3 region has 15 residues. V shed 3 bases and J 3 bases; nucleotides not matched to a gene: 7. Germline V gene lookup returns CDR1 KGHSH and CDR2 LQKENI. The CDR3 nucleotides read TGTGCCAGCTCACCTCCCGGCGGGGGGTTCTACGAGCAGTACTTC. Its translation is CASSPPGGGFYEQYF.

For the CDR3, the DNA is TGTGCCACCAGTGACCGGGACAGTTACTCTGGCTACACCTTC. Its translation: CATSDRDSYSGYTF. The rearrangement links TRBV24-1 to TRBJ1-2, with TRBD1 identical over 7 bases. This CDR3 has 14 amino acids. Germline lookup yields CDR1 KGHDR and CDR2 SFDVKD. With 4 bases clipped from V and 7 bases from J, the junction kept 8 bases outside the gene matches.

The DNA of the CDR3 is TGCGCCAGCAGCTTGAATGCCCCATCGCGTGGCACTGAAGCTTTCTTT. As protein: CASSLNAPSRGTEAFF. The rearrangement uses TRBV5-1 and TRBJ1-1; D not resolved. Germline V lookup: CDR1 SGHRS, CDR2 YFSETQ. Trimming cost V 1 base and J 4 bases, with 17 bases left between them. This CDR3 is built from 16 residues.

V and J are TRBV12-5 and TRBJ1-1, with D perhaps TRBD1 (5 bases). The CDR3 is 16 amino acids. V lost 2 bases to trimming and J lost 1 base, with 14 bases between them. CDR1 is LGHNT, CDR2 FRNRAP, per germline. In DNA form, the CDR3 reads TGTGCTAGTGGTTTGTCGGGGGGGAAAACGAACACTGAAGCTTTCTTT. It is translated as CASGLSGGKTNTEAFF.

V gene TRBV3-1 (or the pseudogene TRBV3-2) combines with J gene TRBJ2-3; 7 bases fit TRBD2. Germline trimming cut 2 bases from V and 0 bases from J; bases unmatched to any gene: 5. This CDR3 is built from 16 residues. Germline V CDR1 and CDR2: LGHDT, YNNKEL (reference sequence). In DNA form, the CDR3 reads TGTGCCAGCAGCCAAATTCCGGGACTAAGCACAGATACGCAGTATTTT. As protein: CASSQIPGLSTDTQYF.

This chain uses TRBV4-2 with TRBJ2-7; 12 nucleotides align to TRBD2. The CDR3 extends over 14 amino acids. The trim removed 1 base at V and 7 bases at J, leaving 2 bases unmatched. The germline CDR1 and CDR2 sequences are LGHNA and YNFKEQ. The CDR3 region is CASSQGLAGAEQYF. In nucleotides, the CDR3 is TGTGCCAGCAGCCAAGGACTAGCGGGGGCAGAGCAGTACTTC.

As DNA, the CDR3 is TGTGCCAGTAGGGGGTGGGACAGCGGGCAGCCCCAGCATTTT. As protein: CASRGWDSGQPQHF. This chain uses TRBV19 with TRBJ1-5; 7 nucleotides line up with TRBD1. This CDR3 comprises 14 residues. With V trimmed by 6 bases and J by 7 bases, 9 bases remained unmatched. Germline V lookup: CDR1 LNHDA, CDR2 SQIVND (reference sequence).

The chain links TRBV5-4 to TRBJ2-5, with D possibly matching TRBD2 (5 bases). V was shortened by 3 bases and J by 5 bases, with 11 bases between the two germline ends. The CDR3 has 13 residues. CDR1 and CDR2 (germline): SGHNT, YYREEE (reference sequence). The CDR3 region has the DNA TGTGCCAGCAGCTATCCCCCGGGGGAGACCCAGTACTTC. Its translation: CASSYPPGETQYF.

This clone was seen only once. The chain uses TRBV3-1 (or the pseudogene TRBV3-2) and TRBJ1-1; D might be TRBD1 (5 bases). V lost 8 bases and J 0 bases, leaving 10 bases between the germline ends. The CDR3 spans 13 residues. Germline CDR1 LGHDT, CDR2 YNNKEL (reference sequence). CDR3 DNA sequence: TGTGCCAGCCGCCCGGGGGTGAACACTGAAGCTTTCTTT. It codes for CASRPGVNTEAFF.

The gene calls are TRBV20-1 and TRBJ1-2, with 7 bases that match TRBD1. The CDR3 length is 14 residues. CDR1 is DFQATT, CDR2 SNEGSKA, per germline (reference sequence). With 3 bases clipped from V and 4 bases from J, the junction kept 8 bases outside the gene matches. The CDR3 is CSASGQDKGYGYTF. CDR3 in DNA: TGCAGTGCTAGTGGACAGGACAAAGGCTATGGCTACACCTTC.

The rearrangement links TRBV28 to TRBJ1-1; D is unclear. This CDR3 comprises 12 residues. V gave up 2 bases and J gave up 5 bases, with 6 bases separating them. The germline CDR1 and CDR2 sequences are MDHEN and SYDVKM. The CDR3 is CASSLKTTEAFF. The CDR3 DNA is TGTGCCAGCAGTTTAAAGACAACTGAAGCTTTCTTT. Together with reference TRBV28 and TRBJ1-1, the CDR3 gives the full variable domain: DVKVTQSSRYLVKRTGEKVFLECVQDMDHENMFWYRQDPGLGLRLIYFSYDVKMKEKGDIPEGYSVSREKKERFSLILESASTNQTSMYLCASSLKTTEAFFGQGTRLTVV.

The chain carries TRBV9 and TRBJ1-1; 8 nucleotides match TRBD1. Germline assignment: CDR1 SGDLS and CDR2 YYNGEE. The CDR3 totals 15 residues. Unmatched junction bases numbered 7, after V lost 3 bases and J lost 3 bases. CDR3 coding DNA: TGTGCCAGCAGCGCATCGACAGGGGCACACACTGAAGCTTTCTTT. Encoded protein: CASSASTGAHTEAFF.